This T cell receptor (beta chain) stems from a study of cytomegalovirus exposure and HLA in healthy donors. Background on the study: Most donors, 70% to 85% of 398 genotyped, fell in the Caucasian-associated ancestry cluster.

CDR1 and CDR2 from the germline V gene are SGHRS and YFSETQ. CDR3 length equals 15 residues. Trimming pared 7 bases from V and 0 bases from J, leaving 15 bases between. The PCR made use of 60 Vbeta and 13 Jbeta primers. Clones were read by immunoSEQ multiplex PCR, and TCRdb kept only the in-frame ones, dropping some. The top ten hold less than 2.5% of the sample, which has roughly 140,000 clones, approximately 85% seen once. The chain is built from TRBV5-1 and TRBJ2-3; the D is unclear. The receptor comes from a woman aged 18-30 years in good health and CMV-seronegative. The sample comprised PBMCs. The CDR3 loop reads CASGPLGRSTDTQYF. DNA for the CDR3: TGCGCCAGCGGCCCCTTGGGCAGGAGCACAGATACGCAGTATTTT.